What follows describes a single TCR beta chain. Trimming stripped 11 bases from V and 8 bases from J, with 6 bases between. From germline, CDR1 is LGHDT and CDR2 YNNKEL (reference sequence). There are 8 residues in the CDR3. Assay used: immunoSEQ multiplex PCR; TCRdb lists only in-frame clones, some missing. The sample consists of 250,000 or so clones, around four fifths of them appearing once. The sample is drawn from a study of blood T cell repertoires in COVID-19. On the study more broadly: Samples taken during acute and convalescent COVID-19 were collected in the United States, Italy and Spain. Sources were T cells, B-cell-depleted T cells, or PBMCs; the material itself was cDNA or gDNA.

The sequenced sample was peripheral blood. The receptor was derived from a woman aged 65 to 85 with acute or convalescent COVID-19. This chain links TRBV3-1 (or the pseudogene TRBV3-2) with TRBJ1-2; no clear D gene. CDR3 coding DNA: TGTGCCGGTAGCGGCTACACCTTC. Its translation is CAGSGYTF.